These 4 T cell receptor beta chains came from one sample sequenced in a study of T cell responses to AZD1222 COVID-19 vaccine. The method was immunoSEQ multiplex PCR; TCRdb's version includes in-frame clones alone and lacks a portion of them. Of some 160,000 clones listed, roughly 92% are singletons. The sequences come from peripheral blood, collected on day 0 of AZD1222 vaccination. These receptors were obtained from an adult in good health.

The CDR3 DNA is TGTGCCATCAGTGAGTCGACGATAAGGTTGAGGAGGGTGGGGGGCCTTCGCACTGAAGCTTTCTTT. Translated, it gives CAISESTIRLRRVGGLRTEAFF. This sequence joins TRBV10-3 and TRBJ1-1; D perhaps matches TRBD1 (6 bases). The CDR3 runs 22 residues. The ends were cut back, 0 bases at V and 4 bases at J, with 33 bases in the middle. Germline V CDR1 and CDR2: ENHRY, SYGVKD.

CDR3 sequence (DNA): TGCGCCAGCAGCCATGGCCAGGGGGCAAGGTATGGCTACACCTTC. Its translation is CASSHGQGARYGYTF. The rearrangement joins TRBV4-1 to TRBJ1-2; 8 bases are a match to TRBD1. Germline V CDR1 and CDR2: MGHRA, YSYEKL. This CDR3 spans 15 amino acids. The V segment lost 3 bases and the J segment 5 bases; nucleotides outside the gene matches: 8.

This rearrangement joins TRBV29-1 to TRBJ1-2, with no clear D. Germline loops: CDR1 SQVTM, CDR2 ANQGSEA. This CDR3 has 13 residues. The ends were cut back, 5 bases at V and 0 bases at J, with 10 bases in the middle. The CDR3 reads CSVKYGANYGYTF. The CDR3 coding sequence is TGCAGCGTTAAATATGGGGCTAACTATGGCTACACCTTC.

The CDR3 here is CASSLVDSNSGNTIYF. CDR3 DNA: TGCGCCAGCAGCTTGGTCGACAGTAACTCTGGAAACACCATATATTTT. V gene TRBV5-1 combines with J gene TRBJ1-3; possibly TRBD1 for D (5 bases). Per the germline V gene, CDR1 is SGHRS and CDR2 is YFSETQ. CDR3 length equals 16 residues. Deletions cut 0 bases from V and 0 bases from J, with 10 bases between. Based on the CDR3 plus reference TRBV5-1 and TRBJ1-3, the full variable domain is KAGVTQTPRYLIKTRGQQVTLSCSPISGHRSVSWYQQTPGQGLQFLFEYFSETQRNKGNFPGRFSGRQFSNSRSEMNVSTLELGDSALYLCASSLVDSNSGNTIYFGEGSWLTVV.